This T cell receptor beta chain was profiled in a study of cytomegalovirus exposure and HLA in healthy donors. Whole-study findings and limits: With DRB1 most and HLA-C fewest, TCR association rates differed between HLA loci in a later analysis.

In the case of this clone: Its antigen is currently unknown.

This CDR3 contains 15 residues. The germline gives CDR1 SGHDT, CDR2 YYEEEE. Trimming took 5 bases from V and 0 from J; bases not matched to a gene: 8. PCR primers comprised 60 Vbeta and 13 Jbeta primers. TCRdb keeps only in-frame clones here, not all; method: immunoSEQ multiplex PCR. Seen here are around 200,000 clones, about 83% observed once, and the top ten hold about 1.4%. The sequence came from a girl between 5 and 17 years old in good health and CMV-seronegative. The chain is built from TRBV5-6 and TRBJ2-7, with 7 bases that match TRBD2. Specimen: PBMCs. The CDR3 coding sequence is TGTGCCAGCAGACTCTACAGCGGGAACTCCTACGAGCAGTACTTC. Its protein is CASRLYSGNSYEQYF.